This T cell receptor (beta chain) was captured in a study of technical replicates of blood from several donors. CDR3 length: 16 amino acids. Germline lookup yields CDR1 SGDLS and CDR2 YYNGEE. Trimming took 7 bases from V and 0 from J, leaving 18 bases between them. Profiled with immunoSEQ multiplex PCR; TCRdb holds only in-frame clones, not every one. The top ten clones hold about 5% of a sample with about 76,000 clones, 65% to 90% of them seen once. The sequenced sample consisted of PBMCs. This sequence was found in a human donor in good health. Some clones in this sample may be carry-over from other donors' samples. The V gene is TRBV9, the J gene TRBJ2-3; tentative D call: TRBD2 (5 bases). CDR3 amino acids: CASGIDPGSSTDTQYF. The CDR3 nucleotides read TGTGCCAGCGGGATCGATCCGGGGAGCAGCACAGATACGCAGTATTTT.